Listed below are T cell receptor beta chains from one sample, sequenced in a study of blood T cell repertoires in COVID-19. Some clones are missing from TCRdb's copy, which holds only in-frame ones; the method was immunoSEQ multiplex PCR. The sample lists about 260,000 clones, around nine tenths seen once, with over 5% in the top ten. Sequences were obtained from peripheral blood. The receptors originated from a woman between 55 and 75 years old with COVID-19, enrolled during active disease. CDR3s include the opening cysteine and the closing phenylalanine or tryptophan. Each record gives: clone size, J gene, V gene, D gene, CDR3 protein, CDR3 DNA. A D gene is named only where the DNA matches it firmly. The size field is filled for only some rows; it gives once, few, many or a size class.

once,TRBJ2-1,TRBV11-2,TRBD2,CASSLRTSGNNEQFF,TGTGCCAGCAGCTTAAGGACTAGCGGCAACAATGAGCAGTTCTTC
-,TRBJ1-5,TRBV27,TRBD1,CASKPRTGGSNQPQHF,TGTGCCAGCAAACCTCGGACAGGGGGTAGCAATCAGCCCCAGCATTTT
-,TRBJ2-3,TRBV18,-,CASSPPSSTRDTQYF,TGTGCCAGCTCACCACCATCTTCCACGAGGGATACGCAGTATTTT
-,TRBJ2-3,TRBV10-3,-,CAISDADFTDTQYF,TGTGCCATCAGTGACGCGGATTTCACAGATACGCAGTATTTT
few,TRBJ1-2,TRBV28,-,CASQVGRRGYTF,TGTGCCAGCCAGGTGGGGCGGCGGGGCTACACCTTC
-,TRBJ2-1,TRBV29-1,-,CSVDLSLNEQFF,TGCAGCGTTGATCTCAGTCTCAATGAGCAGTTCTTC
-,TRBJ1-2,TRBV30,TRBD1,CAWRLDRPAGGYTF,TGTGCCTGGAGGTTGGACAGGCCGGCGGGCGGCTACACCTTC
-,TRBJ2-3,TRBV20-1,-,CSAHSRIAQYF,TGCAGTGCACATTCTAGGATCGCGCAGTATTTT
-,TRBJ2-7,TRBV7-7,-,CASSPALASNHEQYF,TGTGCCAGCAGCCCGGCACTAGCCAGCAACCACGAGCAGTACTTC
once,TRBJ2-7,TRBV19,-,CASSIGGQGLGEQYF,TGTGCCAGTAGTATAGGGGGCCAGGGGCTAGGTGAGCAGTACTTC
-,TRBJ1-5,TRBV4-1,TRBD1,CASSQGDRGYNQPQHF,TGCGCCAGCAGCCAAGGAGACAGGGGCTACAATCAGCCCCAGCATTTT
-,TRBJ1-3,TRBV28,-,CASSLAGSGNTIYF,TGTGCCAGCAGTTTAGCGGGCTCTGGAAACACCATATATTTT
-,TRBJ2-1,TRBV7-3,-,CASSLNRGEQFF,TGTGCCAGCAGCTTAAATCGGGGTGAGCAGTTCTTC
-,TRBJ1-5,TRBV6-2/TRBV6-3,-,CASSLGSSRPQHF,TGTGCCAGCAGTTTGGGCAGCTCCAGGCCCCAGCATTTT
-,TRBJ1-2,TRBV28,-,CASTPGGLLPNYGYTF,TGTGCCAGCACCCCCGGCGGCCTCCTTCCCAACTATGGCTACACCTTC
-,TRBJ2-2,TRBV4-3,-,CASSLREGAFTGELFF,TGCGCCAGCAGCCTCCGGGAGGGGGCATTCACCGGGGAGCTGTTTTTT
-,TRBJ2-7,TRBV6-6,TRBD1,CASSSGQGSEQYF,TGTGCCAGCAGTTCTGGACAGGGCAGCGAGCAGTACTTC
-,TRBJ1-2,TRBV6-5,TRBD1,CASTGQGSGYTF,TGTGCCAGCACTGGACAGGGCAGTGGCTACACCTTC
-,TRBJ1-1,TRBV5-1,-,CASSLVAGANTEAFF,TGCGCCAGCAGCTTGGTGGCGGGGGCGAACACTGAAGCTTTCTTT
-,TRBJ2-2,TRBV5-1,TRBD1,CASSLKPGQGTGELFF,TGCGCCAGCAGCTTAAAACCGGGACAGGGAACCGGGGAGCTGTTTTTT
once,TRBJ2-7,TRBV5-4,TRBD1,CASSPDRGNYHEQYF,TGTGCCAGCAGCCCGGACAGGGGAAACTATCACGAGCAGTACTTC
few,TRBJ1-5,TRBV6-5,TRBD1,CASRQDREAGPQHF,TGTGCCAGCAGACAGGACAGGGAGGCCGGACCCCAGCATTTT
-,TRBJ1-5,TRBV28,-,CASSLASGGLEVQPQHF,TGTGCCAGCAGTTTAGCCTCAGGAGGGCTGGAGGTTCAGCCCCAGCATTTT
-,TRBJ2-2,TRBV5-1,-,CASSLAPGFSRVDTGELFF,TGCGCCAGCAGCTTGGCTCCAGGGTTTTCCCGAGTTGACACCGGGGAGCTGTTTTTT
-,TRBJ2-3,TRBV15,TRBD2,CATKQDGAGIDTQYF,TGTGCCACCAAACAGGATGGAGCGGGGATCGATACGCAGTATTTT
-,TRBJ1-5,TRBV10-3,TRBD1,CAISGGQGGYSNQPQHF,TGTGCCATCAGTGGGGGACAGGGGGGATATAGCAATCAGCCCCAGCATTTT
-,TRBJ2-1,TRBV4-3,-,CASSQFLAREQFF,TGCGCCAGCAGCCAATTCTTAGCTCGTGAGCAGTTCTTC
-,TRBJ2-3,TRBV5-1,-,CASSLKGAGPQITSTDTQYF,TGCGCCAGCAGCTTGAAGGGAGCGGGTCCACAGATTACTAGCACAGATACGCAGTATTTT
-,TRBJ1-6,TRBV19,TRBD1,CASSMWAGGAENSPLHF,TGTGCCAGTAGTATGTGGGCAGGGGGCGCCGAGAATTCACCCCTCCACTTT
-,TRBJ2-1,TRBV5-1,TRBD2,CASRGLAQARGDEQFF,TGCGCCAGCAGGGGACTAGCGCAAGCAAGGGGGGATGAGCAGTTCTTC
-,TRBJ1-4,TRBV2,TRBD1,CASKGQVENEKLFF,TGTGCCAGCAAGGGACAGGTTGAGAATGAAAAACTGTTTTTT
once,TRBJ2-1,TRBV14,-,CASSQVSIWLQNEQFF,TGTGCCAGCAGCCAAGTAAGCATCTGGCTACAGAATGAGCAGTTCTTC
-,TRBJ2-2,TRBV6-6,-,CASTFGGAGGELFF,TGTGCCAGCACCTTTGGGGGGGCCGGCGGGGAGCTGTTTTTT
-,TRBJ1-5,TRBV4-2,-,CASSQGLTANQPQHF,TGTGCCAGCAGCCAGGGGTTGACAGCCAATCAGCCCCAGCATTTT
-,TRBJ2-1,TRBV28,TRBD2,CASRSGTRGYEQFF,TGTGCCAGCAGATCCGGGACTAGGGGGTATGAGCAGTTCTTC
-,TRBJ2-2,TRBV5-6,TRBD2,CASSGRDRNTRLNTGELFF,TGTGCCAGCAGCGGGAGGGACCGAAATACTAGGCTGAACACCGGGGAGCTGTTTTTT
-,TRBJ2-1,TRBV19,TRBD2,CASSIGGGRALLAEQFF,TGTGCCAGTAGTATAGGGGGCGGGAGGGCCCTTCTCGCTGAGCAGTTCTTC
-,TRBJ1-2,TRBV3-1/TRBV3-2,TRBD1,CASSLLDRVHGYTF,TGTGCCAGCAGCCTTTTAGACAGGGTCCATGGCTACACCTTC
-,TRBJ2-1,TRBV4-3,-,CASSPLGQVSEQFF,TGCGCCAGCAGCCCCCTCGGACAAGTGTCTGAGCAGTTCTTC
-,TRBJ1-6,TRBV6-5,-,CASSLGLDNSPLHF,TGTGCCAGCAGTTTAGGACTGGATAATTCACCCCTCCACTTT
-,TRBJ1-2,TRBV5-1,TRBD1,CASSQDPGQGAGYTF,TGCGCCAGCAGCCAAGATCCGGGACAGGGGGCGGGCTACACCTTC
-,TRBJ1-5,TRBV6-5,-,CASRSGNQPQHF,TGTGCCAGCAGATCCGGCAATCAGCCCCAGCATTTT
-,TRBJ1-5,TRBV24-1,-,CATSDTGPHQPQHF,TGTGCCACCAGTGATACAGGGCCCCATCAGCCCCAGCATTTT
-,TRBJ2-2,TRBV27,-,CASRTTTGELFF,TGTGCCAGCAGAACAACCACCGGGGAGCTGTTTTTT
-,TRBJ2-2,TRBV3-1/TRBV3-2,TRBD2,CASSQEGLAVRSGELFF,TGTGCCAGCAGCCAAGAAGGGCTAGCGGTTCGGTCCGGGGAGCTGTTTTTT